The 17 T cell receptor beta chains given below trace back to one sample, sequenced in a study of blood T cell repertoires in COVID-19 (dated by TCRdb to 2020 to 2022). Libraries were prepared through the immunoSEQ multiplex PCR assay. TCRdb carries this immuneACCESS record with in-frame sequences only. Its versions omit some clonotypes, under half of them owing to an unresolved V gene in the studies checked, with the rest unexplained. A total of roughly 310,000 clones appear in this sample, under 95% of them only once. About 2.4% of the sample rests with the top ten. Sequencing used PBMCs or T cells enriched from blood (not recorded which). These receptors were taken from a man aged 60 to 69 who had recovered from COVID-19.

The V and J genes are TRBV7-9 and TRBJ2-6; no clear D gene. V was pared by 1 base and J by 2 bases, with 9 bases between. Per germline, CDR1 SEHNR and CDR2 FQNEAQ (reference sequence). The CDR3 covers 16 residues. The CDR3 DNA sequence: TGTGCCAGCAGCTTAGGGCCTAGAACTGGGGCCAACGTCCTGACTTTC. Translation: CASSLGPRTGANVLTF.

The chain recombines TRBV9 with TRBJ2-2, with D tentatively TRBD1 (6 bases). Germline V gene data show CDR1 as SGDLS and CDR2 as YYNGEE. The CDR3 spans 17 residues. V was cut by 3 bases and J by 7 bases, with 22 bases left in between. As DNA, the CDR3 is TGTGCCAGCAGCGGACAGGCGACGGTTTCGTATGGCGGGGAGCTGTTTTTT. It specifies CASSGQATVSYGGELFF.

This chain connects TRBV6-5 to TRBJ1-6; D is undetermined. This CDR3 spans 14 amino acids. In germline, CDR1 is MNHEY, CDR2 SVGAGI. V dropped 7 bases and J dropped 4 bases, with 11 bases sitting between them. The CDR3 bases are TGTGCCAGCACCAACGCCCAGTATAATTCACCCCTCCACTTT. This codes for CASTNAQYNSPLHF.

CDR3 residues: CAWNKENGSNEKLFF. In nucleotides, the CDR3 is TGTGCCTGGAATAAGGAGAATGGAAGTAATGAAAAACTGTTTTTT. The chain joins TRBV30 to TRBJ1-4; D remains ambiguous. Between the trimmed V and J ends, which lost 4 bases and 4 bases, there was a span of 16 bases. This CDR3 comprises 15 residues. Germline loops: CDR1 GTSNPN, CDR2 SVGIG (reference sequence).

The rearrangement uses TRBV19 and TRBJ1-6; D possibly corresponds to TRBD1 (6 bases). V lost 3 bases to trimming and J lost 7 bases, with 13 bases between them. The CDR3 covers 15 residues. Germline V gene lookup returns CDR1 LNHDA and CDR2 SQIVND (reference sequence). CDR3 residues: CASSITGTLNSPLHF. In DNA, the CDR3 is TGTGCCAGTAGTATCACCGGGACACTCAATTCACCCCTCCACTTT. The complete variable domain, with remaining parts taken from reference TRBV19 and TRBJ1-6, reads DGGITQSPKYLFRKEGQNVTLSCEQNLNHDAMYWYRQDPGQGLRLIYYSQIVNDFQKGDIAEGYSVSREKKESFPLTVTSAQKNPTAFYLCASSITGTLNSPLHFGNGTRLTVT.

This clone has just one count. For the CDR3, the DNA is TGTGCCAGCAGCTTAGTGGCGGGGGACGAGCAGTACTTC. Residues: CASSLVAGDEQYF. The chain joins TRBV11-2 to TRBJ2-7; 7 nucleotides agree with TRBD2. The CDR3 runs to 13 residues. Germline V gene lookup returns CDR1 SGHAT and CDR2 FQNNGV. The V segment lost 1 base and the J segment 5 bases; nucleotides outside the gene matches: 2.

The chain joins TRBV2 to TRBJ2-5; no reliable D call. Trimming stripped 8 bases from V and 5 bases from J, with 15 bases between. The germline V gene has CDR1 SNHLY and CDR2 FYNNEI. The CDR3 contains 13 residues. The CDR3 nucleotides read TGTGCCAGCTCCCTCGAGGCCGGGGAGACCCAGTACTTC. Amino acid sequence: CASSLEAGETQYF.

Details on this clone: Other DNA sequences within the sample encode an identical CDR3. V gene TRBV18 combines with J gene TRBJ1-1, with TRBD1 identical over 8 bases. With 3 bases clipped from V and 3 bases from J, the junction kept 0 bases outside the gene matches. CDR3 size: 13 residues. The germline gives CDR1 KGHSH, CDR2 LQKENI. The CDR3 sequence is CASSPGQDTEAFF. The CDR3 DNA sequence: TGTGCCAGCTCACCGGGACAGGACACTGAAGCTTTCTTT.

The J gene is TRBJ1-3, the V gene TRBV18; 7 bases are a match to TRBD1. Germline V lookup: CDR1 KGHSH, CDR2 LQKENI. CDR3 length: 15 residues. V was clipped by 5 bases and J by 0 bases; unmatched bases: 4. The CDR3 DNA reads TGTGCCAGCTCAGGACAGGCCGCCTCTGGAAACACCATATATTTT. It translates to CASSGQAASGNTIYF.

J is TRBJ1-1 and V is TRBV27; 7 bases align to TRBD1. The germline gives CDR1 MNHEY, CDR2 SMNVEV (reference sequence). The V gene end was trimmed by 2 bases and the J gene end by 5 bases; junction bases not matched to a gene: 5. This CDR3 has 14 residues. CDR3 sequence: CASSLNQGGTEAFF. As DNA, the CDR3 is TGTGCCAGCAGTTTAAACCAGGGGGGTACTGAAGCTTTCTTT.

This clone is a singleton in its sample. The CDR3 here is CATRPGQGNTEAFF. In DNA form, the CDR3 reads TGTGCCACCAGACCGGGACAGGGGAACACTGAAGCTTTCTTT. This sequence joins TRBV24-1 and TRBJ1-1, with 9 bases identical to TRBD1. Germline V CDR1 and CDR2: KGHDR, SFDVKD. V was pared by 7 bases and J by 1 base, with 3 bases of the junction left unmatched. The CDR3 has 14 amino acids.

The V gene is TRBV12-3 or TRBV12-4, the J gene TRBJ1-6, with D perhaps TRBD1 (5 bases). The CDR3 spans 12 residues. V lost 6 bases and J lost 5, with 5 bases in between. The CDR3 loop is CASRTDNSPLHF. The CDR3, as DNA: TGTGCCAGCAGGACAGATAATTCACCCCTCCACTTT.

The sample holds a few counts of this clone. The chain links TRBV19 to TRBJ1-5; D gene unclear. Deletions cut 9 bases from V and 6 bases from J, with 15 bases between. This CDR3 is 13 amino acids long. Per the germline V gene, CDR1 is LNHDA and CDR2 is SQIVND (reference sequence). The chain's CDR3 is CASAPVVRQPQHF. CDR3 in DNA: TGTGCCAGCGCCCCCGTCGTGCGTCAGCCCCAGCATTTT.

This clone occurred once. The CDR3 reads CASSSRGRGTTVEQYF. As DNA, the CDR3 is TGTGCCAGCAGCTCCAGGGGTAGGGGGACAACCGTTGAGCAGTACTTC. J is TRBJ2-7 and V is TRBV5-6; TRBD1 is a possible D gene (6 bases). Germline loops: CDR1 SGHDT, CDR2 YYEEEE. The ends were cut back, 3 bases at V and 7 bases at J, with 23 bases in the middle. CDR3 length: 16 amino acids. Full variable domain (missing parts from reference TRBV5-6 and TRBJ2-7): DAGVTQSPTHLIKTRGQQVTLRCSPKSGHDTVSWYQQALGQGPQFIFQYYEEEERQRGNFPDRFSGHQFPNYSSELNVNALLLGDSALYLCASSSRGRGTTVEQYFGPGTRLTVT.

The chain carries TRBV27 and TRBJ1-2, with TRBD1 identical over 7 bases. This CDR3 comprises 14 residues. Germline trimming cut 2 bases from V and 10 bases from J; bases unmatched to any gene: 10. Germline CDR1 and CDR2: MNHEY and SMNVEV (reference sequence). The CDR3 spells CASSLAPQGRDYTF. The CDR3 DNA follows: TGTGCCAGCAGTTTAGCCCCACAGGGGCGGGACTACACCTTC.

V is TRBV7-3 and J is TRBJ2-2; 9 bases fit TRBD1. V shed 4 bases, J shed 7 bases, and the junction held 4 bases outside the gene matches. Germline loops: CDR1 SGHTA, CDR2 FQGTGA. CDR3 length: 14 amino acids. The CDR3 reads CASSSTGGFGELFF. The CDR3 DNA follows: TGTGCCAGCAGCTCAACAGGGGGCTTCGGGGAGCTGTTTTTT.

The chain recombines TRBV5-1 with TRBJ2-1; tentative D call: TRBD2 (5 bases). The germline V gene encodes CDR1 SGHRS and CDR2 YFSETQ. Trimming took 0 bases from V and 3 from J, leaving 10 bases between them. The CDR3 loop spans 15 amino acids. The CDR3 region is CASSLGSRGYNEQFF. Written as DNA, the CDR3 is TGCGCCAGCAGCTTGGGGTCACGGGGCTACAATGAGCAGTTCTTC.